The clone carrying this TCR beta chain was recorded at least ten times. Its antigen is not identified. This sample stems from a study of T cells after yellow fever vaccination. Study-level background: Those fractions that held only low numbers of cells were prepared using the SMART-Seq v4 Ultra Low Input RNA kit. The study, taken as a whole, reports: Weaker in magnitude, the secondary response showed a faster peak on day 5 versus 15. Most clones from primary vaccination resurfaced after the booster (under 97% CD4, 88% CD8).

Template switching with 5'RACE generated the TCR cDNA and added a universal primer site and UMIs. In TCRdb, the 5' RACE reads were re-called with MiXCR into one record per CDR3 protein. The sample includes about 220,000 distinct CDR3 sequences, approximately 3.2% of them seen just once. The TCR was taken from a man between 18 and 35 years old who received the YFV17D yellow fever vaccine. The sequenced sample was CD4+ T cells sorted from PBMCs, obtained 10 days after the yellow fever booster vaccination.

In nucleotides, the CDR3 is TGTGCCAGCTCACCACCGTCCCAGGAGTCCGGGGAGCTGTTTTTT. Protein sequence: CASSPPSQESGELFF. The chain employs TRBV18 and TRBJ2-2; no clear D gene. The length of the CDR3 is 15 residues. V lost 0 bases and J lost 6, with 11 bases in between. Per the germline V gene, CDR1 is KGHSH and CDR2 is LQKENI.